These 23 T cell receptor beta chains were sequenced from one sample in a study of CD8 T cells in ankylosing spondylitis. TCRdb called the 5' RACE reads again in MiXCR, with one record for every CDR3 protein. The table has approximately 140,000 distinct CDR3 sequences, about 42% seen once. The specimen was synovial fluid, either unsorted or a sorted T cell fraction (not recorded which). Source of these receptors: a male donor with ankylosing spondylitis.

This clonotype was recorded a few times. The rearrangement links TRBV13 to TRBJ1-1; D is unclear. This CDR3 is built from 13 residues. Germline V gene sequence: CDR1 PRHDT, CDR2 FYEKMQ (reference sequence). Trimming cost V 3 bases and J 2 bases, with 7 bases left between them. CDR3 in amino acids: CASSLGPNTEAFF. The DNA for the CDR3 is TGTGCCAGCAGCTTGGGCCCAAACACTGAAGCTTTCTTT.

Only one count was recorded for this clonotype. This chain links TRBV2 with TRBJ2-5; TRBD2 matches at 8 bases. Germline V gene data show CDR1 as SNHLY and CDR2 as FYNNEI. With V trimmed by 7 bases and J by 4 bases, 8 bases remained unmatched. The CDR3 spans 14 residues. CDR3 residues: CASTSSGVGETQYF. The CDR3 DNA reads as TGTGCCAGCACCAGTAGCGGGGTTGGAGAGACCCAGTACTTC.

Written as DNA, the CDR3 is TGCGCCAGCAGGGTGACTAACTCCTACAATGAGCAGTTCTTC. As protein: CASRVTNSYNEQFF. V gene TRBV5-1 combines with J gene TRBJ2-1; D is perhaps TRBD2 (5 bases). The germline V gene has CDR1 SGHRS and CDR2 YFSETQ. The V end was cut by 5 bases, the J end by 0 bases, with 9 bases between. This CDR3 is 14 amino acids long.

CDR3 in DNA: TGCAGCGTTGAACAACCTAATGAGCAGTTCTTC. This codes for CSVEQPNEQFF. The chain employs TRBV29-1 and TRBJ2-1; no firm D call. The CDR3 length is 11 residues. Germline loops: CDR1 SQVTM, CDR2 ANQGSEA. Trimming cost V 2 bases and J 7 bases, with 6 bases left between them.

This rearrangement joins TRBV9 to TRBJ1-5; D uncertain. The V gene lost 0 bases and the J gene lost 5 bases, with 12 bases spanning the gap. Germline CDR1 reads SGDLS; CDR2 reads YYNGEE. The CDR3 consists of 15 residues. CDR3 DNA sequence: TGTGCCAGCAGCGTAGGAGGTAGTAGTGATCAGCCCCAGCATTTT. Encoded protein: CASSVGGSSDQPQHF.

The CDR3 here is CASSWRDGEPQHF. CDR3 DNA sequence: TGTGCCAGCAGTTGGAGGGATGGGGAGCCCCAGCATTTT. The gene calls are TRBV27 and TRBJ1-5; D unresolved. There are 13 residues in the CDR3. V lost 4 bases and J 8 bases, leaving 12 bases between the germline ends. Germline values: CDR1 MNHEY, CDR2 SMNVEV (reference sequence).

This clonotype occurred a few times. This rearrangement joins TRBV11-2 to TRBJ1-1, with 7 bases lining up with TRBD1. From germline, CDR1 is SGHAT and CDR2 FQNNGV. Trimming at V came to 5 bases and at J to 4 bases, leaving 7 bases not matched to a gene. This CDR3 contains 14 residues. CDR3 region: CASSPRDSLTEAFF. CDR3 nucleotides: TGTGCCAGCAGCCCCAGGGACAGTCTCACTGAAGCTTTCTTT.

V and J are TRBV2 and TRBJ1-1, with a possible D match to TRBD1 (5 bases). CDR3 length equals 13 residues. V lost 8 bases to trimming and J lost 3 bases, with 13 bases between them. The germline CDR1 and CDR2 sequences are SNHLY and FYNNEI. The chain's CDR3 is CASFQGTDTEAFF. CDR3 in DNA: TGTGCCAGCTTTCAAGGGACCGACACTGAAGCTTTCTTT.

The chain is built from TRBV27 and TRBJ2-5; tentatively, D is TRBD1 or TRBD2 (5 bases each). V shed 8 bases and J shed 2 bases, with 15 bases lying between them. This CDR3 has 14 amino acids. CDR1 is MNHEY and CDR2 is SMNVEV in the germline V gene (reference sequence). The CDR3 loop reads CASAGHGGQETQYF. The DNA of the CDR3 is TGTGCCAGCGCGGGCCATGGGGGTCAAGAGACCCAGTACTTC.

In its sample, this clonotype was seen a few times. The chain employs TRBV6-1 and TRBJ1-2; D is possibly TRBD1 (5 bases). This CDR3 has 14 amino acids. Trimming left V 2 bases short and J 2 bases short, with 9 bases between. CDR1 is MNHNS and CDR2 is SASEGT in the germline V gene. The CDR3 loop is CASSEPDSNYGYTF. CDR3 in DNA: TGTGCCAGCAGTGAACCTGACAGCAACTATGGCTACACCTTC.

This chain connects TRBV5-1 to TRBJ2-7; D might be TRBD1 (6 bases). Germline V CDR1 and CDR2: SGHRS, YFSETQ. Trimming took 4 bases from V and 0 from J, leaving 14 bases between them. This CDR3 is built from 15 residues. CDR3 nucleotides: TGCGCCAGCAGCCAGTGGACAGCAGCCTCCTACGAGCAGTACTTC. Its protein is CASSQWTAASYEQYF.

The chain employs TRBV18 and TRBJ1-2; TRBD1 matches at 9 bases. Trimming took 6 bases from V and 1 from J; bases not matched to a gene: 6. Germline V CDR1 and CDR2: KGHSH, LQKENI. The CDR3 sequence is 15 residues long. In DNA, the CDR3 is TGTGCCAGCTCGCGGACAGGGGTGGATAACTATGGCTACACCTTC. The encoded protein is CASSRTGVDNYGYTF.

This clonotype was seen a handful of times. CDR3 sequence (DNA): TGTGCCAGCAGTTTATTTGCAAGCCAGAACACTGAAGCTTTCTTT. This encodes CASSLFASQNTEAFF. The chain uses TRBV27 and TRBJ1-1; D is unresolved. Trimming cost V 1 base and J 1 base, with 10 bases left between them. Germline CDR1 and CDR2: MNHEY and SMNVEV (reference sequence). This CDR3 region has 15 residues.

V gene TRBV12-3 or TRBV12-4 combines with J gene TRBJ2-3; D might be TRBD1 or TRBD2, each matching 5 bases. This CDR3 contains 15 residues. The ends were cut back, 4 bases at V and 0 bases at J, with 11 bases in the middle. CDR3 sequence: CASSSGTASTDTQYF. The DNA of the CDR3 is TGTGCCAGCAGTTCCGGGACGGCTAGCACAGATACGCAGTATTTT.

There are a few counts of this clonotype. In DNA form, the CDR3 reads TGTGCCAGCAGTTTAGGTCCGTCTACTGAAGCTTTCTTT. Translation gives CASSLGPSTEAFF. V gene TRBV12-3 or TRBV12-4 combines with J gene TRBJ1-1; D gene unclear. V was clipped by 1 base and J by 5 bases, with 8 bases between them. The CDR3 contains 13 residues.

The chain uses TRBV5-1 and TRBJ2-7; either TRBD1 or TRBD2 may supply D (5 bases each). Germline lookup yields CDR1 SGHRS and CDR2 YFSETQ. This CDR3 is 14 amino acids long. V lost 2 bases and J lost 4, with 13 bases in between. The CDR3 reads CASSFNGATYEQYF. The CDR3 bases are TGCGCCAGCAGCTTCAACGGGGCCACATACGAGCAGTACTTC.

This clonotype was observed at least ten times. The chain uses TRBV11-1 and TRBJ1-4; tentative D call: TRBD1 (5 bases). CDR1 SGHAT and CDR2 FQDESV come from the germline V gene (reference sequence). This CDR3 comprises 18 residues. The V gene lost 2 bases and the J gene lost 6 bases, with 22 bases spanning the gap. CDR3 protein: CASSLYPHPTASDEKLFF. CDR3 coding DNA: TGTGCCAGCAGCTTATATCCCCACCCGACAGCCTCTGATGAAAAACTGTTTTTT.

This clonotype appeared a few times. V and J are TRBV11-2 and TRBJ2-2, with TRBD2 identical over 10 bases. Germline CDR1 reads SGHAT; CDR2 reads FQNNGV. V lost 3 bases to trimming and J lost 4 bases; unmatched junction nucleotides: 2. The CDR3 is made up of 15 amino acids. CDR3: CASSLGLASTGELFF. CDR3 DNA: TGTGCCAGCAGCTTGGGACTAGCGTCCACCGGGGAGCTGTTTTTT.

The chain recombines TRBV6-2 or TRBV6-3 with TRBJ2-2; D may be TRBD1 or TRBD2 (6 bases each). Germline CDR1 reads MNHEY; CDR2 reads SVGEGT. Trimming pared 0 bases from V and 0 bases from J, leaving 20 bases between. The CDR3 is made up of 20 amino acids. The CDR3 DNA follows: TGTGCCAGCAGTTACTCGGAGGGCGCGAGCAGGGGACCGAACACCGGGGAGCTGTTTTTT. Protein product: CASSYSEGASRGPNTGELFF.

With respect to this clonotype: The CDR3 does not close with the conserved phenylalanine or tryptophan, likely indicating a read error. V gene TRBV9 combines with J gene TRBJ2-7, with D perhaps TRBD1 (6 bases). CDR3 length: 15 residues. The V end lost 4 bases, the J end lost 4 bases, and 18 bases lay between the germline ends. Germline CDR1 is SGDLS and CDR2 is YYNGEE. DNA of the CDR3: TGTGCCAGCAGCCAGGGGACGGGGCTAGGGTACGAGCAGTACTCC. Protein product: CASSQGTGLGYEQYS.

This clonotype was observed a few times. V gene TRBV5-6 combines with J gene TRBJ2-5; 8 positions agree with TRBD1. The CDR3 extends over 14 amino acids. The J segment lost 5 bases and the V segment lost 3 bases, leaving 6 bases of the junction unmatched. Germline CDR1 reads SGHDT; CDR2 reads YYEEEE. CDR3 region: CASSSGGARETQYF. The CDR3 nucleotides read TGTGCCAGCAGCTCAGGGGGCGCGAGGGAGACCCAGTACTTC.

CDR3 in amino acids: CASSQDFCSGRGHEQYF. CDR3 nucleotides: TGCGCCAGCAGCCAAGATTTTTGTAGCGGGAGAGGCCACGAGCAGTACTTC. This chain joins TRBV4-3 and TRBJ2-7; TRBD2 aligns across 9 bases. CDR1 and CDR2 (germline): LGHNA, YSLEER. This CDR3 is 17 amino acids long. The ends lost 0 bases at V and 5 bases at J; junction bases unmatched: 11.

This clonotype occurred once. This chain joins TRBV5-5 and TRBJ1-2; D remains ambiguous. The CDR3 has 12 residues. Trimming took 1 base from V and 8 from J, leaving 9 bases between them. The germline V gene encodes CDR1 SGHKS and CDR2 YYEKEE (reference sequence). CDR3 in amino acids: CASSLPAVGYTF. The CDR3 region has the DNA TGTGCCAGCAGCTTGCCCGCGGTAGGCTACACCTTC.